This T cell receptor beta chain appears in the sequencing data of a study of control samples from healthy donors and cancer patients. Germline CDR1 is LNHDA and CDR2 is SQIVND (reference sequence). The CDR3 is 12 residues long. V lost 5 bases, J lost 4 bases, and 8 bases lay in between. The table lists this clone with a count of one. Sequencing was performed with immunoSEQ multiplex PCR; in TCRdb, only in-frame clones are kept and a portion is missing. The repertoire holds just under 75,000 clones, with about 88% as singletons. This receptor was obtained from a woman aged 45-60 years in good health. This chain connects TRBV19 to TRBJ2-5; D not resolved. The specimen was blood. The CDR3 here is CASSLSRETQYF. DNA of the CDR3: TGTGCCAGTAGTTTATCCCGAGAGACCCAGTACTTC.